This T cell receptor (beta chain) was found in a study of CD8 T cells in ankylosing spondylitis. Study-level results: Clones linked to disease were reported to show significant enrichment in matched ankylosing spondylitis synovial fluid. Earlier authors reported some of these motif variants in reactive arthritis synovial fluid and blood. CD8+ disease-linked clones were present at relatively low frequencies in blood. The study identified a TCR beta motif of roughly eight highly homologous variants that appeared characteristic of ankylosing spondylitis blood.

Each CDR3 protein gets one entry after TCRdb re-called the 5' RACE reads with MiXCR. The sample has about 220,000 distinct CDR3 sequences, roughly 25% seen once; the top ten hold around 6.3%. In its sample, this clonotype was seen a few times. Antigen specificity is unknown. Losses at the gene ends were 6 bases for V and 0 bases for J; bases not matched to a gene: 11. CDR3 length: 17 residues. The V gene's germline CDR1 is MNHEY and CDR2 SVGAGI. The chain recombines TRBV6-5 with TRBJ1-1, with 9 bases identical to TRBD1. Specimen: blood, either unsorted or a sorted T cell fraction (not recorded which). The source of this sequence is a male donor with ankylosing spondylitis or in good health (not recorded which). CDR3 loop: CASRLTGTGIMNTEAFF. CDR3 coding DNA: TGTGCCAGCAGGTTAACCGGGACAGGGATCATGAACACTGAAGCTTTCTTT.